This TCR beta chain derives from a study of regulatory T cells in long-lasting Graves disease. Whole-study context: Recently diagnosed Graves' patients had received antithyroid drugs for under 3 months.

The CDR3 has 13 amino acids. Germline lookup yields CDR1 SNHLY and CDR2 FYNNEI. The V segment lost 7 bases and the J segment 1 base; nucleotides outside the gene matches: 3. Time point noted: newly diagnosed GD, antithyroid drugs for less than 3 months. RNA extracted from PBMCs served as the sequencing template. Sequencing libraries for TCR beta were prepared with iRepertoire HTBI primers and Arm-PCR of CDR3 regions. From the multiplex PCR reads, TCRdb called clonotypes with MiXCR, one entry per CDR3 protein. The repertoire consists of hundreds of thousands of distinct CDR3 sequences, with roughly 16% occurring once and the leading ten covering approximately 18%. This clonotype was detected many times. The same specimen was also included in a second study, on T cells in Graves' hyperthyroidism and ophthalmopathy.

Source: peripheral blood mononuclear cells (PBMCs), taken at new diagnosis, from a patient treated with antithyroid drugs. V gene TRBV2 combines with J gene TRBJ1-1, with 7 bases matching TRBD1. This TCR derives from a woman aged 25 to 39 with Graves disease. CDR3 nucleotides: TGTGCCAGCACAGGGGGTTCGAACACTGAAGCTTTCTTT. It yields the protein CASTGGSNTEAFF.